The T cell receptor beta chain described here comes from a study of glioma-infiltrating T cells. General study points: Tissue-blood divergence was below expectation in non-neoplastic patients, above in gliomas.

This clonotype showed up many times. Its antigen remains unknown. Amplification of TCR alpha and beta CDR3 regions from RNA used iRepertoire nested multiplex PCR. One-step reverse transcription and amplification started from around 100-400 ng of tissue mRNA or PBMC total RNA. From the multiplex PCR reads, TCRdb called clonotypes with MiXCR, one entry per CDR3 protein. This sample carries about 94,000 distinct CDR3 sequences, under 30% of them seen once, and the ten largest clones take 5.5% to 7.5%. The V and J ends lost 5 bases and 1 base respectively, with 13 bases between them. The germline CDR1 and CDR2 sequences are MNHNS and SASEGT. The CDR3 has 15 amino acids.

The clonotype comes from a human donor with low-grade glioma or glioblastoma, undergoing nonglioma brain surgery, or in good health (not recorded which). Specimen: glioma tissue, nonneoplastic brain tissue, or PBMCs (not recorded which). V usage is TRBV6-1 and J usage is TRBJ2-3; D is possibly TRBD1 or TRBD2 (5 bases each). The CDR3 protein is CASSWARGRTDTQYF. Here the CDR3 DNA reads TGTGCCAGCAGTTGGGCTCGGGGCCGCACAGATACGCAGTATTTT.